The clone carrying this T cell receptor (beta chain) came up many times. The data were obtained in a study of CD4 and CD8 cells across lung adenocarcinoma regions. Using its own MiXCR run on the PCR reads, TCRdb lists one record per CDR3 protein. The sample has tens of thousands of distinct CDR3 sequences; roughly half are singletons. The CDR3 is 15 residues long. Germline CDR1 and CDR2: SGHTA and FQGNSA. The germline V and J ends were trimmed by 5 bases and 4 bases, with 18 bases remaining between them. This TCR derives from a male donor with lung adenocarcinoma. The CD4 and CD8 labels of this study may be unreliable. Sequencing was performed on CD8+ T cells from the center of a lung tumor. The rearrangement joins TRBV7-2 to TRBJ2-7; possibly TRBD1 for D (6 bases). The CDR3 nucleotides are TGTGCCAGCAGCGTGGCCCCGGGACATACATACGAGCAGTACTTC. It translates to CASSVAPGHTYEQYF.